Listed here are 27 T cell receptor beta chains from one sample, sequenced in a study of blood T cell repertoires in COVID-19. TCRdb keeps only in-frame clones here, not all; method: immunoSEQ multiplex PCR. Seen here are tens of thousands of clones, about 90% observed once, and the top ten hold around 3%. Sequencing was done on a sample of peripheral blood. These receptors came from a human donor in a cohort sampled during active COVID-19.

The chain combines TRBV10-3 with TRBJ2-5; TRBD1 is a possible D gene (5 bases). The germline CDR1 and CDR2 sequences are ENHRY and SYGVKD. V was shortened by 4 bases and J by 0 bases, with 9 bases between the two germline ends. The CDR3 has 14 amino acids. Here the CDR3 reads CAISGGSHQETQYF. In nucleotides, the CDR3 is TGTGCCATCAGTGGGGGCAGTCACCAAGAGACCCAGTACTTC.

This clone appeared a single time. The chain recombines TRBV6-5 with TRBJ1-1; 7 bases agree with TRBD1. The J segment lost 1 base and the V segment lost 6 bases, leaving 8 bases of the junction unmatched. Germline assignment: CDR1 MNHEY and CDR2 SVGAGI. This CDR3 is built from 15 residues. CDR3 region: CASSQLGQANTEAFF. CDR3 bases: TGTGCCAGCAGCCAACTAGGACAGGCGAACACTGAAGCTTTCTTT.

The chain combines TRBV7-9 with TRBJ2-5; 8 bases line up with TRBD2. CDR1 SEHNR and CDR2 FQNEAQ come from the germline V gene (reference sequence). The V gene end was trimmed by 2 bases and the J gene end by 2 bases; junction bases not matched to a gene: 1. The CDR3 covers 14 residues. The CDR3 reads CASSLSGRQETQYF. The CDR3 DNA is TGTGCCAGCAGCTTAAGCGGGAGACAAGAGACCCAGTACTTC.

V is TRBV3-1 (or the pseudogene TRBV3-2) and J is TRBJ2-5, with D possibly TRBD2 on 6 matching bases. The germline V gene encodes CDR1 LGHDT and CDR2 YNNKEL (reference sequence). Trimming left V 4 bases short and J 7 bases short, with 13 bases between. This CDR3 has 13 amino acids. The CDR3 here is CASSRGGPATQYF. The CDR3 DNA reads TGTGCCAGCAGCCGCGGAGGGCCAGCGACCCAGTACTTC.

This chain uses TRBV10-3 with TRBJ2-2; 7 bases align to TRBD1. The CDR3 contains 14 residues. Germline loops: CDR1 ENHRY, CDR2 SYGVKD. The V gene end was trimmed by 5 bases and the J gene end by 6 bases; junction bases not matched to a gene: 6. This CDR3 is CAISRDSSSGELFF. In nucleotides, the CDR3 is TGTGCCATCAGTCGGGACAGCAGTTCCGGGGAGCTGTTTTTT.

The CDR3 DNA sequence: TGTGCCAGCTCACCTCCGGGGCAGGGGGCTAGCGAGCAGTACTTC. The encoded protein is CASSPPGQGASEQYF. The genes are TRBV18 and TRBJ2-7; the match to TRBD1 covers 8 bases. The junction had 10 bases not matched to a gene; V was cut back by 3 bases and J by 6 bases. The CDR3 loop spans 15 amino acids. CDR1 and CDR2 from the germline V gene are KGHSH and LQKENI.

The chain carries TRBV29-1 and TRBJ2-3; 9 positions match TRBD2. The CDR3 sequence is 16 residues long. The germline V gene encodes CDR1 SQVTM and CDR2 ANQGSEA. V lost 3 bases to trimming and J lost 2 bases; unmatched junction nucleotides: 9. CDR3 in amino acids: CSVDISGSGYTDTQYF. As DNA, the CDR3 is TGCAGCGTTGATATTAGCGGGAGTGGGTACACAGATACGCAGTATTTT.

Concerning this clone itself: The junction shows a germline mismatch at one end, possibly a read error. V gene TRBV7-9 combines with J gene TRBJ2-5; D ambiguous. This CDR3 region has 12 residues. Germline V lookup: CDR1 SEHNR, CDR2 FQNEAQ (reference sequence). In DNA form, the CDR3 reads TGTGCCAGCAGCTCCCCTGCGTTCTCCCTCAACTTC. Translating it yields CASSSPAFSLNF.

V and J are TRBV7-9 and TRBJ2-3; 9 bases match TRBD1. The ends lost 5 bases at V and 8 bases at J; junction bases unmatched: 5. The germline V gene has CDR1 SEHNR and CDR2 FQNEAQ (reference sequence). The CDR3 spans 13 residues. Written as DNA, the CDR3 is TGTGCCAGCAGCAGGGGACAGGGAGGTACGCAGTATTTT. Its translation: CASSRGQGGTQYF.

This clone showed up just once. The CDR3 spells CASSQGGVYEQYF. The CDR3 DNA sequence: TGTGCCAGCAGCCAAGGGGGGGTCTACGAGCAGTACTTC. The rearrangement links TRBV4-2 to TRBJ2-7; maybe TRBD2 (6 bases). Per the germline V gene, CDR1 is LGHNA and CDR2 is YNFKEQ. The V gene lost 1 base and the J gene lost 3 bases, with 7 bases spanning the gap. The CDR3 contains 13 residues.

The gene calls are TRBV11-2 and TRBJ2-7; a weak D match, TRBD2 (6 bases). This CDR3 has 13 residues. Germline loops: CDR1 SGHAT, CDR2 FQNNGV. The V gene lost 4 bases and the J gene lost 6 bases, with 13 bases spanning the gap. The CDR3 region is CASSSRLEAEQYF. CDR3 sequence (DNA): TGTGCCAGCAGCTCGAGACTAGAGGCCGAGCAGTACTTC. The full variable domain, its missing parts supplied by reference TRBV11-2 and TRBJ2-7, is EAGVAQSPRYKIIEKRQSVAFWCNPISGHATLYWYQQILGQGPKLLIQFQNNGVVDDSQLPKDRFSAERLKGVDSTLKIQPAKLEDSAVYLCASSSRLEAEQYFGPGTRLTVT.

This chain connects TRBV10-3 to TRBJ2-1, with D perhaps matching TRBD2 (6 bases). V was clipped by 6 bases and J by 2 bases, with 8 bases between them. Per germline, CDR1 ENHRY and CDR2 SYGVKD. CDR3 length: 13 amino acids. The CDR3 nucleotides read TGTGCCATCAGAACGGGGGCCTACAATGAGCAGTTCTTC. This gives the protein CAIRTGAYNEQFF.

A single count supports this clone. The chain links TRBV6-6 to TRBJ1-4, with D maybe TRBD1 (6 bases). The CDR3 sequence is 14 residues long. V was shortened by 4 bases and J by 5 bases, with 11 bases between the two germline ends. The germline gives CDR1 MNHNY, CDR2 SVGAGI (reference sequence). The DNA of the CDR3 is TGTGCCAGCAGTTTGCCAGGGGAGAATGAAAAACTGTTTTTT. Translating it yields CASSLPGENEKLFF.

The rearrangement uses TRBV5-1 and TRBJ2-6; D perhaps matches TRBD1 (5 bases). The length of the CDR3 is 14 residues. V was clipped by 7 bases and J by 1 base, with 9 bases between them. The germline V gene encodes CDR1 SGHRS and CDR2 YFSETQ. The CDR3 coding sequence is TGCGCCAGCGGGCAGGGTTCTGGGGCCAACGTCCTGACTTTC. Its protein is CASGQGSGANVLTF.

The count of this clone is one. The chain carries TRBV5-1 and TRBJ1-2; 12 positions match TRBD1. After removal of 1 base from V and 8 bases from J, the junction contained 18 bases not matched to a gene. CDR1 and CDR2 (germline): SGHRS, YFSETQ. The length of the CDR3 is 19 residues. CDR3 sequence (DNA): TGCGCCAGCAGCTTGCAACCGGGACAGGGGGCTACCGTTTCTTGGGGCTACACCTTC. This encodes CASSLQPGQGATVSWGYTF.

This chain joins TRBV19 and TRBJ1-2; D ambiguous. Germline V lookup: CDR1 LNHDA, CDR2 SQIVND (reference sequence). V lost 3 bases and J lost 4, with 9 bases in between. This CDR3 contains 13 residues. The CDR3 spells CASSIRRSYGYTF. CDR3 coding DNA: TGTGCCAGTAGTATTAGACGGAGCTATGGCTACACCTTC.

The chain employs TRBV20-1 and TRBJ1-4; 7 positions agree with TRBD1. Trimming removed 3 bases from V and 5 bases from J; junction bases left unmatched: 3. This CDR3 spans 13 amino acids. CDR1 is DFQATT, CDR2 SNEGSKA, per germline (reference sequence). The CDR3 nucleotides are TGCAGTGCTAGTGAGGGGGCCAATGAAAAACTGTTTTTT. It translates to CSASEGANEKLFF.

The chain combines TRBV9 with TRBJ2-3; weak D call: TRBD1 (6 bases). This CDR3 region has 16 residues. V dropped 3 bases and J dropped 0 bases, with 14 bases sitting between them. Looked up from germline, CDR1 is SGDLS and CDR2 is YYNGEE. The CDR3 DNA is TGTGCCAGCAGCGCAGGGGACCCACTTAGCACAGATACGCAGTATTTT. Translating it yields CASSAGDPLSTDTQYF.

The gene calls are TRBV29-1 and TRBJ2-3; no definite D call. V was trimmed by 8 bases and J by 0 bases, leaving 9 bases between them. Germline V gene data show CDR1 as SQVTM and CDR2 as ANQGSEA. This CDR3 has 12 amino acids. The CDR3 protein is CSITVSTDTQYF. The CDR3 region has the DNA TGCAGCATAACAGTAAGCACAGATACGCAGTATTTT.

The chain combines TRBV3-1 (or the pseudogene TRBV3-2) with TRBJ2-5, with a possible D match to TRBD1 (6 bases). This CDR3 has 12 residues. The germline V gene has CDR1 LGHDT and CDR2 YNNKEL (reference sequence). V lost 6 bases and J 4 bases, leaving 9 bases between the germline ends. The CDR3 nucleotides read TGTGCCAGCAGGGACAGTCGAGAGACCCAGTACTTC. It encodes CASRDSRETQYF.

The J gene is TRBJ1-4, the V gene TRBV12-5, with D possibly matching TRBD1 (5 bases). The V end lost 0 bases, the J end lost 8 bases, and 13 bases lay between the germline ends. CDR1 and CDR2 from the germline V gene are LGHNT and FRNRAP. There are 15 residues in the CDR3. The CDR3 bases are TGTGCTAGTGGTTTGGTACAAACAGGAGGGGAAAAACTGTTTTTT. As protein: CASGLVQTGGEKLFF.

The gene calls are TRBV2 and TRBJ2-5; TRBD2 matches 8 bases. V gave up 6 bases and J gave up 6 bases; unmatched junction bases: 6. This CDR3 contains 13 residues. The germline V gene has CDR1 SNHLY and CDR2 FYNNEI. CDR3 nucleotides: TGTGCCAGCAGCGGGGGGGTCCCGAAGACCCAGTACTTC. Its translation: CASSGGVPKTQYF.

The chain carries TRBV2 and TRBJ1-4, with 8 bases fitting TRBD1. Germline V gene data show CDR1 as SNHLY and CDR2 as FYNNEI. The CDR3 extends over 15 amino acids. The ends lost 6 bases at V and 8 bases at J; junction bases unmatched: 11. The CDR3 is CASSDRGSELEKLFF. The CDR3 DNA sequence: TGTGCCAGCAGCGACAGGGGATCTGAATTGGAAAAACTGTTTTTT.

The chain recombines TRBV6-6 with TRBJ1-4; D may be TRBD1 (6 bases). In germline, CDR1 is MNHNY, CDR2 SVGAGI (reference sequence). V was pared by 5 bases and J by 4 bases, with 11 bases between. The CDR3 runs 14 residues. The CDR3: CASSRPDSNEKLFF. As DNA, the CDR3 is TGTGCCAGCAGTCGCCCGGACAGTAATGAAAAACTGTTTTTT.

This chain joins TRBV5-1 and TRBJ2-1, with 7 bases matching TRBD1. CDR1 and CDR2 from the germline V gene are SGHRS and YFSETQ. CDR3 length: 15 amino acids. V lost 0 bases to trimming and J lost 4 bases; unmatched junction nucleotides: 4. Here the CDR3 DNA reads TGCGCCAGCAGCTTGGAAGCAGGGGGATACAATGAGCAGTTCTTC. Its translation: CASSLEAGGYNEQFF.

This chain uses TRBV3-1 (or the pseudogene TRBV3-2) with TRBJ1-2; no definite D call. CDR1 is LGHDT and CDR2 is YNNKEL in the germline V gene (reference sequence). Trimming took off 3 bases at V and 2 bases at J, with 13 bases between the two ends. The CDR3 sequence is 15 residues long. The CDR3 coding sequence is TGTGCCAGCAGCCACAGGTCTGGTCTGAACTATGGCTACACCTTC. This encodes CASSHRSGLNYGYTF.

This clone turned up a few times. V usage is TRBV6-5 and J usage is TRBJ1-1; 8 positions agree with TRBD1. The CDR3 consists of 13 residues. V trimming: 7 bases; J trimming: 5 bases; junction bases outside the gene matches: 6. In germline, CDR1 is MNHEY, CDR2 SVGAGI. The CDR3 loop is CASNSRTGTEAFF. CDR3 in DNA: TGTGCCAGCAACTCAAGGACAGGGACTGAAGCTTTCTTT.